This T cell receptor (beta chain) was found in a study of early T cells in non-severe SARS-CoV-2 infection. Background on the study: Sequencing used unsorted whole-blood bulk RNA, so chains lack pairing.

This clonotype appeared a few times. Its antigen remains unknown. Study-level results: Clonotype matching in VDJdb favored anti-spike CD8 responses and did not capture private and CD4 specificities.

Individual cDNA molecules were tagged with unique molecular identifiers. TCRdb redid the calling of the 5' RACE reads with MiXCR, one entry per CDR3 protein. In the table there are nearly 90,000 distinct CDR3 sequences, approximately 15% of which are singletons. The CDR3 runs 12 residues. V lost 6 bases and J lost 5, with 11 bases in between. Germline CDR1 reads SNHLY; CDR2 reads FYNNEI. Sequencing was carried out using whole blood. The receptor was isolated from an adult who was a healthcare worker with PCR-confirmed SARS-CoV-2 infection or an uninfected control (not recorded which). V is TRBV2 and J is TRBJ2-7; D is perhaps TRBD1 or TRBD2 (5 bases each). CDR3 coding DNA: TGTGCCAGCAGGGGACCTTTCAACGAGCAGTACTTC. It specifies CASRGPFNEQYF.